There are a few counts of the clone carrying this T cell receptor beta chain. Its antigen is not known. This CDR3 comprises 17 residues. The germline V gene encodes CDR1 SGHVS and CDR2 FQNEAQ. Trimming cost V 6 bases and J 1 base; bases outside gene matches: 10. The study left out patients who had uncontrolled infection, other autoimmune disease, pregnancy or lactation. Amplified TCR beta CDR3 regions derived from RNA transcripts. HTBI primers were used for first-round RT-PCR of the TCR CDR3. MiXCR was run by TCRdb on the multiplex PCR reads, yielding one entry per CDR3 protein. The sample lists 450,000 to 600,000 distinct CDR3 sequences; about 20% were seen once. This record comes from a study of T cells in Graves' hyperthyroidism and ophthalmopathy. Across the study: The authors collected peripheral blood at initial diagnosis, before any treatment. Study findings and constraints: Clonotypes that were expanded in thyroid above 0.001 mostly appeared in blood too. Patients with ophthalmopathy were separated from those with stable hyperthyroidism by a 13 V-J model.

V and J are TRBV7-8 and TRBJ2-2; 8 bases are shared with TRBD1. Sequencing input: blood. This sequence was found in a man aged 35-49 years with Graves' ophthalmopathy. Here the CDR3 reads CASSPLRGTGNTGELFF. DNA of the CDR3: TGTGCCAGCAGTCCGCTCCGTGGGACAGGGAACACCGGGGAGCTGTTTTTT.